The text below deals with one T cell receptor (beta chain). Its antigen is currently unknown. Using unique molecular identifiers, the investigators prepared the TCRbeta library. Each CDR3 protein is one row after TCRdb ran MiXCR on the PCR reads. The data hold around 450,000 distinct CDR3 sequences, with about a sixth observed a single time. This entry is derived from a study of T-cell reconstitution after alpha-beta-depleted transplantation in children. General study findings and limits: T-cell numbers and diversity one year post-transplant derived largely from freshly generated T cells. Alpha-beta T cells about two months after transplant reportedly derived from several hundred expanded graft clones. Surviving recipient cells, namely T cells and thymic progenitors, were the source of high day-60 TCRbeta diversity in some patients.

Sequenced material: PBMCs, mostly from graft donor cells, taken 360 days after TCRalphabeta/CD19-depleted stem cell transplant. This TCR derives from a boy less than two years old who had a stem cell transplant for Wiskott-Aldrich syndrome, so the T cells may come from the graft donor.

In DNA, the CDR3 is TGTGCCAGCAGTTACAACGGGGGAAGAGAGACCCAGTACTTC. It translates to CASSYNGGRETQYF. V and J are TRBV6-5 and TRBJ2-5; possible D gene TRBD2, 6 bases. The ends were cut back, 2 bases at V and 4 bases at J, with 11 bases in the middle. The CDR3 extends over 14 amino acids. Germline CDR1 reads MNHEY; CDR2 reads SVGAGI.